This T cell receptor (beta chain) is from a study of blood T cell repertoires in COVID-19. V shed 6 bases, J shed 0 bases, and the junction held 7 bases outside the gene matches. Germline assignment: CDR1 LNHDA and CDR2 SQIVND (reference sequence). The CDR3 runs 15 residues. This table comes from immunoSEQ multiplex PCR, and its TCRdb copy is limited to in-frame clones, with some not included. In the table there are about 94,000 clones, roughly 91% of which are singletons. Input material: peripheral blood. The gene calls are TRBV19 and TRBJ2-7; TRBD2 aligns across 8 bases. The receptor's source is a woman of 80 years or more with acute or convalescent COVID-19. CDR3: CASSNQGTSSYEQYF. The CDR3 bases are TGTGCCAGTAGCAACCAAGGGACTAGCTCCTACGAGCAGTACTTC.